The sequence of this T cell receptor beta chain was determined in a study of blood T cell repertoires in COVID-19. Study background: PBMCs, B-cell-depleted T cells, or T cells were the source of the cDNA or gDNA that made up the material.

Method: immunoSEQ multiplex PCR; TCRdb's copy keeps in-frame clones and lacks some. The repertoire holds 310,000 or so clones, with roughly 87% as singletons. V was shortened by 0 bases and J by 8 bases, with 11 bases between the two germline ends. Germline lookup yields CDR1 SGHNT and CDR2 YYREEE (reference sequence). The CDR3 loop spans 13 amino acids. The TCR was taken from a woman aged 45-60 years who had recovered from COVID-19. Sequencing was performed on peripheral blood. The chain employs TRBV5-4 and TRBJ1-2; D not certain. This CDR3 reads CASSLAAGSGYTF. CDR3 DNA sequence: TGTGCCAGCAGCTTGGCGGCGGGGTCCGGCTACACCTTC.